These 17 T cell receptor beta chains came from one sample sequenced in a study of identical twins (dated by TCRdb to the mid-2010s). To prepare the library, 5' RACE was applied. Sequenced on an Illumina HiSeq 2000. TCRdb applied fastp at Q25 and MiXCR to the public reads, then kept only in-frame beta chains. Rows with a matching CDR3 protein are joined into one entry that keeps the most common DNA and genes. For this sample there are hundreds of thousands of distinct CDR3 sequences; roughly 18% appear just once. About an eighth of the sample rests with the top ten. The sample was also linked to a second study, of T cells expressing NK-cell markers.

Specimen: PBMCs. The receptors shown here come from a woman between 18 and 29 years old in good health.

The rearrangement links TRBV12-3 or TRBV12-4 to TRBJ2-7; possibly TRBD1 or TRBD2 for D (5 bases each). The CDR3 sequence is 17 residues long. The ends were cut back, 6 bases at V and 2 bases at J, with 23 bases in the middle. This chain's CDR3 is CASSPNIGAGHPYEQYF. CDR3 sequence (DNA): TGTGCCAGCAGCCCGAACATAGGGGCGGGCCACCCCTACGAGCAGTACTTC.

This clonotype was observed a few times. V gene TRBV19 combines with J gene TRBJ2-1; 7 nucleotides agree with TRBD1. CDR3 length: 16 amino acids. The J segment lost 5 bases and the V segment lost 0 bases, leaving 7 bases of the junction unmatched. The germline gives CDR1 LNHDA, CDR2 SQIVND (reference sequence). The CDR3 DNA sequence: TGTGCCAGTAGTATAGAACCGACAGGGATCCACAATGAGCAGTTCTTC. It is translated as CASSIEPTGIHNEQFF.

Here the CDR3 reads CASRNRGLVTDTQYF. DNA for the CDR3: TGTGCCAGCAGAAACAGGGGGCTGGTCACAGATACGCAGTATTTT. The rearrangement joins TRBV2 to TRBJ2-3; TRBD1 matches at 9 bases. The germline gives CDR1 SNHLY, CDR2 FYNNEI. The CDR3 contains 15 residues. With V trimmed by 6 bases and J by 2 bases, 6 bases remained unmatched.

This clonotype was seen just once. The chain carries TRBV7-8 and TRBJ2-1; 10 nucleotides agree with TRBD2. The CDR3 is 16 amino acids. With 1 base clipped from V and 6 bases from J, the junction kept 6 bases outside the gene matches. Germline lookup yields CDR1 SGHVS and CDR2 FQNEAQ. The CDR3 coding sequence is TGTGCCAGCAGCTTAGACTTTTGGACTAGCGGCAATGAGCAGTTCTTC. Translated, it gives CASSLDFWTSGNEQFF.

This clonotype has just a few counts. The V gene is TRBV10-3, the J gene TRBJ2-6; D gene ambiguous. Germline CDR1 ENHRY, CDR2 SYGVKD. V lost 2 bases, J lost 0 bases, and 8 bases lay in between. The CDR3 consists of 16 residues. CDR3 amino acids: CAISERSRSGANVLTF. In DNA form, the CDR3 reads TGTGCCATCAGTGAGAGGTCCCGCTCTGGGGCCAACGTCCTGACTTTC.

In its sample, this clonotype was seen a few times. The chain carries TRBV20-1 and TRBJ2-1; D may be TRBD2 (6 bases). The CDR3 totals 12 residues. Germline-derived CDR1 and CDR2 are DFQATT and SNEGSKA (reference sequence). V lost 6 bases, J lost 2 bases, and 8 bases lay in between. The CDR3 region is CSAAGPYNEQFF. In DNA form, the CDR3 reads TGCAGTGCCGCGGGGCCCTACAATGAGCAGTTCTTC.

Regarding this clonotype: No conserved phenylalanine or tryptophan is present at the end of the CDR3, so a read error is the likely explanation. The V and J genes are TRBV7-2 and TRBJ2-2; D call uncertain. Germline CDR1 SGHTA, CDR2 FQGNSA. CDR3 size: 13 residues. V was shortened by 5 bases and J by 1 base, with 5 bases between the two germline ends. CDR3 nucleotide sequence: TGTGCCAGCAGCCCTTTGAACACCGGGGAGCTGTTTTCT. Its translation: CASSPLNTGELFS.

There are a few counts of this clonotype. V is TRBV5-5 and J is TRBJ1-5; possible D gene TRBD1, 5 bases. V lost 0 bases to trimming and J lost 7 bases, with 8 bases between them. The length of the CDR3 is 13 residues. CDR1 is SGHKS and CDR2 is YYEKEE in the germline V gene (reference sequence). The CDR3 here is CASSLEGEQPQHF. CDR3 nucleotides: TGTGCCAGCAGCTTGGAAGGGGAGCAGCCCCAGCATTTT.

The V call is TRBV20-1, the J call TRBJ2-3, with 9 bases that match TRBD2. CDR3 size: 14 residues. Germline V lookup: CDR1 DFQATT, CDR2 SNEGSKA (reference sequence). Losses at the gene ends were 6 bases for V and 1 base for J; bases not matched to a gene: 5. This chain's CDR3 is CSAYSGGRTDTQYF. The DNA for the CDR3 is TGCAGTGCGTATAGCGGGGGACGCACAGATACGCAGTATTTT.

V usage is TRBV6-1 and J usage is TRBJ2-5, with D possibly matching TRBD1 (6 bases). Germline V CDR1 and CDR2: MNHNS, SASEGT. The CDR3 is made up of 15 amino acids. The V and J ends lost 8 bases and 4 bases respectively, with 20 bases between them. The CDR3 is CASDRGSGWSETQYF. The DNA of the CDR3 is TGTGCCAGCGATAGGGGGTCAGGGTGGTCAGAGACCCAGTACTTC.

This clonotype was counted between two and nine times. V and J are TRBV20-1 and TRBJ2-5, with D perhaps matching TRBD1 (5 bases). Germline V gene lookup returns CDR1 DFQATT and CDR2 SNEGSKA (reference sequence). The V end was cut by 0 bases, the J end by 2 bases, with 16 bases between. This CDR3 spans 16 amino acids. The CDR3 sequence is CSAREVVPGKQETQYF. CDR3 in DNA: TGCAGTGCTAGAGAGGTAGTCCCAGGGAAACAAGAGACCCAGTACTTC.

V gene TRBV29-1 combines with J gene TRBJ2-2; no clear D gene. The CDR3 is 12 residues long. V was cut by 6 bases and J by 5 bases, with 10 bases left in between. Germline V gene sequence: CDR1 SQVTM, CDR2 ANQGSEA. The CDR3 sequence is CSVGFSTGELFF. CDR3 nucleotides: TGCAGCGTGGGATTTTCGACCGGGGAGCTGTTTTTT.

This clonotype was seen a few times. CDR3 sequence (DNA): TGTGCCAGCCGCTCGAGACTAGCGATGGGCGAGCAGTACTTC. It codes for CASRSRLAMGEQYF. The genes are TRBV6-2 or TRBV6-3 and TRBJ2-7; TRBD2 agrees at 8 bases. V lost 8 bases to trimming and J lost 6 bases; unmatched junction nucleotides: 12. Germline CDR1 reads MNHEY; CDR2 reads SVGEGT. There are 14 residues in the CDR3.

CDR3 DNA: TGCAGTCTCGGGGGTCCCTCTTACGAGCAGTACTTC. Translating gives CSLGGPSYEQYF. The J gene is TRBJ2-7, the V gene TRBV20-1, with D tentatively TRBD2 (6 bases). Germline-derived CDR1 and CDR2 are DFQATT and SNEGSKA (reference sequence). This CDR3 region has 12 residues. The V end lost 8 bases, the J end lost 4 bases, and 15 bases lay between the germline ends.

V usage is TRBV5-1 and J usage is TRBJ1-3; unclear D gene. From germline, CDR1 is SGHRS and CDR2 YFSETQ. This CDR3 is 13 amino acids long. The V end lost 3 bases, the J end lost 2 bases, and 6 bases lay between the germline ends. CDR3 nucleotide sequence: TGCGCCAGCAGCTCCGGGACTGGAAACACCATATATTTT. Encoded protein: CASSSGTGNTIYF.

The chain employs TRBV20-1 and TRBJ2-6; TRBD1 is a possible D gene (6 bases). Germline CDR1 reads DFQATT; CDR2 reads SNEGSKA (reference sequence). The CDR3 covers 13 residues. Trimming left V 6 bases short and J 8 bases short, with 14 bases between. CDR3 DNA sequence: TGCAGTGCCCGAAACAGGGACACCAACGTCCTGACTTTC. Residues: CSARNRDTNVLTF.

This clonotype was detected a few times. The chain's CDR3 is CATMEGAVLDTEAFF. The DNA of the CDR3 is TGTGCCACCATGGAGGGGGCAGTTCTGGACACTGAAGCTTTCTTT. This chain links TRBV24-1 with TRBJ1-1; 7 bases match TRBD1. Per the germline V gene, CDR1 is KGHDR and CDR2 is SFDVKD. V gave up 8 bases and J gave up 3 bases; unmatched junction bases: 11. The CDR3 is 15 amino acids.